These 20 T cell receptor beta chains were sequenced from one sample in a study of blood T cell repertoires in COVID-19. The table came from immunoSEQ multiplex PCR; TCRdb's copy has only in-frame clones and leaves some out. This sample has approximately 220,000 clones, with more than 85% found just once. Sequencing input: peripheral blood. The receptors shown here come from a man between 60 and 75 years old with acute or convalescent COVID-19.

This chain connects TRBV4-2 to TRBJ2-5, with 14 positions matching TRBD2. CDR3 length: 17 amino acids. Germline V CDR1 and CDR2: LGHNA, YNFKEQ. J gave up 1 base and V 3 bases, and 4 bases lay outside the gene matches. The CDR3 DNA sequence: TGTGCCAGCAGCCAGGGACTAGCGGGGGCGTCCCAAGAGACCCAGTACTTC. It specifies CASSQGLAGASQETQYF.

The rearrangement uses TRBV5-6 and TRBJ1-5; TRBD1 might be the D (6 bases). The germline V gene encodes CDR1 SGHDT and CDR2 YYEEEE. The CDR3 consists of 15 residues. Trimming pared 3 bases from V and 0 bases from J, leaving 10 bases between. The CDR3 reads CASSWGHYSNQPQHF. In DNA form, the CDR3 reads TGTGCCAGCAGCTGGGGACACTATAGCAATCAGCCCCAGCATTTT.

The chain couples TRBV9 to TRBJ2-5; 13 nucleotides align to TRBD2. Losses at the gene ends were 3 bases for V and 5 bases for J; bases not matched to a gene: 7. The CDR3 totals 16 residues. CDR1 and CDR2 from the germline V gene are SGDLS and YYNGEE. The CDR3 bases are TGTGCCAGCAGCGCGGTCACTAGCGGGGGGGCGGAGACCCAGTACTTC. Its translation is CASSAVTSGGAETQYF. Complete variable domain (other parts from reference TRBV9 and TRBJ2-5): DSGVTQTPKHLITATGQRVTLRCSPRSGDLSVYWYQQSLDQGLQFLIQYYNGEERAKGNILERFSAQQFPDLHSELNLSSLELGDSALYFCASSAVTSGGAETQYFGPGTRLLVL.

This clone was recorded only once. The chain couples TRBV4-2 to TRBJ2-7, with 9 bases matching TRBD2. The CDR3 covers 16 residues. CDR1 is LGHNA, CDR2 YNFKEQ, per germline. V lost 3 bases to trimming and J lost 0 bases; unmatched junction nucleotides: 6. As DNA, the CDR3 is TGTGCCAGCAGCCAGGGGAGCGGGGGGTTCTCCTACGAGCAGTACTTC. The encoded protein is CASSQGSGGFSYEQYF.

This chain uses TRBV9 with TRBJ2-7; 10 bases are shared with TRBD1. CDR1 and CDR2 from the germline V gene are SGDLS and YYNGEE. The CDR3 runs 15 residues. Trimming cost V 3 bases and J 5 bases; bases outside gene matches: 8. CDR3 in amino acids: CASSADRGRVNEQYF. The CDR3 nucleotides read TGTGCCAGCAGCGCTGACAGGGGGCGCGTTAACGAGCAGTACTTC.

The genes are TRBV18 and TRBJ1-1, with D perhaps TRBD1 (5 bases). Germline CDR1 KGHSH, CDR2 LQKENI. The CDR3 spans 15 residues. V lost 2 bases to trimming and J lost 3 bases, with 13 bases between them. For the CDR3, the DNA is TGTGCCAGCTCACCAATTTCAGGGTTTGACACTGAAGCTTTCTTT. Translated: CASSPISGFDTEAFF.

The chain joins TRBV5-1 to TRBJ2-1, with D maybe TRBD1 (6 bases). CDR1 SGHRS and CDR2 YFSETQ come from the germline V gene. The germline V and J ends were trimmed by 0 bases and 9 bases, with 16 bases remaining between them. The CDR3 has 15 amino acids. CDR3 loop: CASSLGLGTGIEQFF. The DNA for the CDR3 is TGCGCCAGCAGCTTGGGCCTGGGTACAGGGATTGAGCAGTTCTTC.

The rearrangement joins TRBV2 to TRBJ1-6; D unresolved. This CDR3 is built from 15 residues. V lost 2 bases and J 6 bases, leaving 11 bases between the germline ends. Germline CDR1 is SNHLY and CDR2 is FYNNEI. The DNA for the CDR3 is TGTGCCAGCAGTGAATTAGCGGCGTTTAATTCACCCCTCCACTTT. Translated: CASSELAAFNSPLHF.

This chain joins TRBV3-1 (or the pseudogene TRBV3-2) and TRBJ1-2; 8 bases map to TRBD1. The CDR3 has 19 residues. CDR1 LGHDT and CDR2 YNNKEL come from the germline V gene (reference sequence). The trim removed 0 bases at V and 4 bases at J, leaving 16 bases unmatched. The CDR3 DNA sequence: TGTGCCAGCAGCCAAGATTCATACTCCTGGACAGGGCGTCCCTATGGCTACACCTTC. This codes for CASSQDSYSWTGRPYGYTF.

This chain connects TRBV27 to TRBJ1-6, with 7 bases aligning to TRBD1. V dropped 6 bases and J dropped 5; count of bases not matched to a gene: 13. CDR1 is MNHEY, CDR2 SMNVEV, per germline (reference sequence). CDR3 length: 17 amino acids. CDR3 residues: CASSQLARQGHNSPLHF. In DNA form, the CDR3 reads TGTGCCAGCAGCCAACTCGCACGACAGGGCCATAATTCACCCCTCCACTTT.

V gene TRBV7-8 combines with J gene TRBJ2-5, with D perhaps TRBD1 (6 bases). CDR3 size: 14 residues. Trimming took 1 base from V and 1 from J, leaving 7 bases between them. Germline values: CDR1 SGHVS, CDR2 FQNEAQ. In DNA form, the CDR3 reads TGTGCCAGCAGCTTAGGGGGGCCCCAAGAGACCCAGTACTTC. Translating gives CASSLGGPQETQYF.

The V gene is TRBV3-1 (or the pseudogene TRBV3-2), the J gene TRBJ1-2; D remains unclear. Trimming stripped 0 bases from V and 5 bases from J, with 16 bases between. CDR1 is LGHDT, CDR2 YNNKEL, per germline (reference sequence). The CDR3 has 16 residues. Here the CDR3 DNA reads TGTGCCAGCAGCCAAGATGTCGGCAGGAAGCCATATGGCTACACCTTC. This translates into CASSQDVGRKPYGYTF.

This chain connects TRBV19 to TRBJ2-2; 7 nucleotides match TRBD2. Germline CDR1 is LNHDA and CDR2 is SQIVND (reference sequence). The V segment lost 4 bases and the J segment 5 bases; nucleotides outside the gene matches: 10. CDR3 length: 16 amino acids. CDR3 coding DNA: TGTGCCAGTAGTAAAATAGCGGGTGTAGAAACCGGGGAGCTGTTTTTT. It yields the protein CASSKIAGVETGELFF.

This chain connects TRBV5-8 to TRBJ1-3; perhaps TRBD1 as D (6 bases). Trimming took 4 bases from V and 0 from J, leaving 14 bases between them. CDR1 is SGHTS and CDR2 is YDEGEE in the germline V gene. The CDR3 is made up of 16 amino acids. The CDR3 loop is CASSLGQPISGNTIYF. The CDR3 DNA follows: TGTGCCAGCAGCCTAGGACAGCCTATCTCTGGAAACACCATATATTTT.

The chain links TRBV19 to TRBJ1-5; D may be TRBD1 (5 bases). Between the trimmed V and J ends, which lost 7 bases and 1 base, there was a span of 20 bases. The CDR3 is 17 amino acids. Germline loops: CDR1 LNHDA, CDR2 SQIVND (reference sequence). The CDR3 sequence is CASNPPGLPGSNQPQHF. The CDR3 DNA is TGTGCCAGTAACCCGCCCGGGCTGCCAGGGAGCAATCAGCCCCAGCATTTT.

This chain uses TRBV18 with TRBJ1-5, with TRBD1 as a possible D gene (5 bases). The CDR3 is 14 residues long. Per germline, CDR1 KGHSH and CDR2 LQKENI. The V gene lost 4 bases and the J gene lost 2 bases, with 9 bases spanning the gap. CDR3 nucleotide sequence: TGTGCCAGCTCACAGGGGATCGGCAATCAGCCCCAGCATTTT. It encodes CASSQGIGNQPQHF.

The chain combines TRBV7-2 with TRBJ1-2, with unresolved D. V gave up 1 base and J gave up 4 bases, with 22 bases separating them. Germline lookup yields CDR1 SGHTA and CDR2 FQGNSA. This CDR3 has 18 residues. CDR3 sequence: CASSLGGSTPPGGYGYTF. DNA for the CDR3: TGTGCCAGCAGCTTAGGCGGCAGCACCCCTCCGGGAGGCTATGGCTACACCTTC.

This sequence joins TRBV11-3 and TRBJ2-2; no definite D call. This CDR3 comprises 17 residues. The V end was cut by 2 bases, the J end by 6 bases, with 19 bases between. Looked up from germline, CDR1 is SGHNT and CDR2 is YENEEA. As DNA, the CDR3 is TGTGCCAGCAGCTTATTGTTTGGGCAGGCACCCCCCGGGGAGCTGTTTTTT. It codes for CASSLLFGQAPPGELFF.

The rearrangement links TRBV7-2 to TRBJ2-1; perhaps TRBD1 as D (7 bases). V lost 4 bases, J lost 0 bases, and 16 bases lay in between. This CDR3 is built from 17 residues. Germline loops: CDR1 SGHTA, CDR2 FQGNSA. The DNA for the CDR3 is TGTGCCAGCAGCTCGCGCCCAGGGGGGATCTCCTACAATGAGCAGTTCTTC. Protein sequence: CASSSRPGGISYNEQFF. Using reference TRBV7-2 and TRBJ2-1 for the parts outside the CDR3, the full variable domain is GAGVSQSPSNKVTEKGKDVELRCDPISGHTALYWYRQSLGQGLEFLIYFQGNSAPDKSGLPSDRFSAERTGGSVSTLTIQRTQQEDSAVYLCASSSRPGGISYNEQFFGPGTRLTVL.

The rearrangement uses TRBV7-3 and TRBJ2-3; tentative D call: TRBD2 (7 bases). The ends were cut back, 1 base at V and 4 bases at J, with 15 bases in the middle. Germline V lookup: CDR1 SGHTA, CDR2 FQGTGA. The CDR3 is made up of 16 amino acids. CDR3 nucleotide sequence: TGTGCCAGCAGCTTAAGCGGCGGGGGCGGCGCAGATACGCAGTATTTT. Protein: CASSLSGGGGADTQYF.